The T cell receptor (beta chain) described here comes from a study of cytomegalovirus exposure and HLA in healthy donors. The J segment lost 0 bases and the V segment lost 4 bases, leaving 3 bases of the junction unmatched. This CDR3 is built from 16 residues. Germline-derived CDR1 and CDR2 are MDHEN and SYDVKM. PCR involved 60 Vbeta and 13 Jbeta primers. The data were produced by immunoSEQ multiplex PCR, yet TCRdb's version contains in-frame clones alone and is incomplete. Found here are approximately 90,000 clones, more than 70% of them singletons; the top ten hold roughly 3.6%. This TCR was sampled from a man aged 30 to 39 in good health and CMV-seronegative. The chain recombines TRBV28 with TRBJ2-3; TRBD2 matches 11 bases. Sequencing was performed on PBMCs. The CDR3 sequence is CASSSPSGGSTDTQYF. As DNA, the CDR3 is TGTGCCAGCAGTTCCCCTAGCGGGGGGAGCACAGATACGCAGTATTTT.